Shown below are 27 T cell receptor beta chains from a single sample sequenced in a study of response to subunit inactivated influenza vaccine (dated by TCRdb to 2017 to 2018). The receptor library was made with RT-PCR. These reads were obtained on an Illumina HiSeq 2500. TCRdb redid the processing of the public reads, applying fastp at Q25 and MiXCR, and retained in-frame beta chains. Records with the same CDR3 protein are collapsed into one entry carrying the most frequent genes and DNA. Within this sample are 530,000 or so distinct CDR3 sequences, with roughly 10% of them counted one time only. The ten largest clones represent about a tenth of the sample. The sequencing here drew on PBMCs from blood, taken on the day of vaccination. These receptor sequences come from a man between 45 and 60 years old who received an inactivated influenza vaccine. Donor details come from another sample of the same person, matched by shared clones.

With regard to this clonotype: It may be a read error: a sequence one base away is much more abundant. This CDR3 reads CASSVLMDTQCF. DNA of the CDR3: TGTGCCAGCAGCGTACTAATGGATACGCAGTGTTTT. The V and J genes are TRBV28 and TRBJ2-3; D is undetermined. This CDR3 is built from 12 residues. CDR1 MDHEN and CDR2 SYDVKM come from the germline V gene. The full variable domain, with the rest looked up from reference TRBV28 and TRBJ2-3, is DVKVTQSSRYLVKRTGEKVFLECVQDMDHENMFWYRQDPGLGLRLIYFSYDVKMKEKGDIPEGYSVSREKKERFSLILESASTNQTSMYLCASSVLMDTQCFGPGTRLTVL.

This clonotype was observed a few times. V and J are TRBV20-1 and TRBJ2-5, with 8 bases matching TRBD1. Germline CDR1 is DFQATT and CDR2 is SNEGSKA (reference sequence). CDR3 length: 13 residues. After removal of 3 bases from V and 3 bases from J, the junction contained 3 bases not matched to a gene. The DNA for the CDR3 is TGCAGTGCTAGGACAGGGGATAAAGAGACCCAGTACTTC. Translation: CSARTGDKETQYF.

This clonotype has just a few counts. The chain uses TRBV29-1 and TRBJ2-7; 10 nucleotides agree with TRBD1. CDR1 is SQVTM, CDR2 ANQGSEA, per germline. The CDR3 spans 15 residues. Trimming took 4 bases from V and 5 from J; bases not matched to a gene: 11. CDR3 in DNA: TGCAGCGTTGTACATTCCGGGACAGGGGTCCACGAGCAGTACTTC. Its protein is CSVVHSGTGVHEQYF.

This clonotype has more than one count but fewer than ten. This chain's CDR3 is CASSTGGTRSYEQYF. The CDR3 DNA sequence: TGTGCCAGCAGTACAGGGGGCACCCGCTCCTACGAGCAGTACTTC. The rearrangement uses TRBV28 and TRBJ2-7, with TRBD1 matching over 9 bases. The germline gives CDR1 MDHEN, CDR2 SYDVKM. With 5 bases clipped from V and 0 bases from J, the junction kept 5 bases outside the gene matches. This CDR3 spans 15 amino acids.

This clonotype was counted between two and nine times. The rearrangement joins TRBV12-3 or TRBV12-4 to TRBJ1-5; D might be TRBD1 (6 bases). This CDR3 region has 12 residues. V dropped 5 bases and J dropped 6 bases, with 8 bases sitting between them. The CDR3 DNA is TGTGCCAGCAGTAGGGACACTCAGCCCCAGCATTTT. As protein: CASSRDTQPQHF.

This rearrangement joins TRBV6-6 to TRBJ1-1; no reliable D call. CDR1 is MNHNY and CDR2 is SVGAGI in the germline V gene (reference sequence). CDR3 length equals 12 residues. V lost 2 bases to trimming and J lost 8 bases, with 9 bases between them. DNA of the CDR3: TGTGCCAGCAGTTACATTCGCGGGGAAGCTTTCTTT. This codes for CASSYIRGEAFF.

The chain carries TRBV7-2 and TRBJ2-7; 9 positions agree with TRBD2. The trim removed 2 bases at V and 2 bases at J, leaving 10 bases unmatched. The CDR3 has 17 amino acids. Germline V gives CDR1 SGHTA, CDR2 FQGNSA. The CDR3, as DNA: TGTGCCAGCAGCTTATGGGGGGCTAGCGGGGCAGCCTACGAGCAGTACTTC. Encoded protein: CASSLWGASGAAYEQYF.

This clonotype was observed many times. CDR3 in amino acids: CASSDSRQGSYEQYF. DNA of the CDR3: TGTGCCAGCAGCGACTCCCGGCAGGGGTCCTACGAGCAGTACTTC. V and J are TRBV13 and TRBJ2-7; weak D call: TRBD1 (6 bases). CDR3 length equals 15 residues. Germline V lookup: CDR1 PRHDT, CDR2 FYEKMQ (reference sequence). V was clipped by 5 bases and J by 1 base, with 15 bases between them. Full variable domain (rest looked up from reference TRBV13 and TRBJ2-7): AAGVIQSPRHLIKEKRETATLKCYPIPRHDTVYWYQQGPGQDPQFLISFYEKMQSDKGSIPDRFSAQQFSDYHSELNMSSLELGDSALYFCASSDSRQGSYEQYFGPGTRLTVT.

This clonotype was detected many times. The genes are TRBV6-1 and TRBJ1-5, with D possibly being TRBD1 (5 bases). The germline V gene has CDR1 MNHNS and CDR2 SASEGT. The CDR3 loop spans 18 amino acids. Trimming took 6 bases from V and 1 from J, leaving 22 bases between them. The CDR3 nucleotides are TGTGCCAGCAGCCATATATCAGGTGGGGGTCGAAGCAATCAGCCCCAGCATTTT. Protein: CASSHISGGGRSNQPQHF.

The sample holds a few counts of this clonotype. The chain is built from TRBV12-3 or TRBV12-4 and TRBJ2-5, with TRBD1 matching over 8 bases. The length of the CDR3 is 14 residues. Germline trimming cut 5 bases from V and 4 bases from J; bases unmatched to any gene: 6. The CDR3 reads CASSPTGGSETQYF. CDR3 nucleotides: TGTGCCAGCAGTCCCACAGGGGGTTCAGAGACCCAGTACTTC.

Written as DNA, the CDR3 is TGCGCCAGCAGCAAGGCCCTTCCCCACTACTCCTACGAGCAGTACTTC. It encodes CASSKALPHYSYEQYF. The gene calls are TRBV4-3 and TRBJ2-7; D call uncertain. V lost 5 bases and J lost 0, with 17 bases in between. The CDR3 runs to 16 residues. Germline CDR1 is LGHNA and CDR2 is YSLEER.

This clonotype was seen many times. The J gene is TRBJ2-1, the V gene TRBV2; 13 bases match TRBD2. Looked up from germline, CDR1 is SNHLY and CDR2 is FYNNEI. The junction had 4 bases not matched to a gene; V was cut back by 5 bases and J by 6 bases. The CDR3 has 15 amino acids. This CDR3 reads CASSRGLAGVNEQFF. CDR3 DNA sequence: TGTGCCAGCAGTCGTGGACTAGCGGGAGTCAATGAGCAGTTCTTC.

This clonotype occurred a few times. V usage is TRBV20-1 and J usage is TRBJ1-1; 10 bases are shared with TRBD1. Trimming cost V 6 bases and J 5 bases; bases outside gene matches: 6. The CDR3 has 13 amino acids. Germline-derived CDR1 and CDR2 are DFQATT and SNEGSKA (reference sequence). CDR3: CSAPGQGKTEAFF. The DNA for the CDR3 is TGCAGTGCCCCGGGACAGGGGAAAACTGAAGCTTTCTTT.

The chain links TRBV27 to TRBJ1-6, with a possible D match to TRBD1 (6 bases). This CDR3 spans 14 amino acids. In germline, CDR1 is MNHEY, CDR2 SMNVEV (reference sequence). V gave up 4 bases and J gave up 3 bases, with 7 bases separating them. The CDR3 DNA reads as TGTGCCAGCAGTTCGGGACACTATAATTCACCCCTCCACTTT. Translated, it gives CASSSGHYNSPLHF.

This clonotype appeared many times. The J gene is TRBJ2-5, the V gene TRBV20-1; D remains ambiguous. Trimming cost V 3 bases and J 2 bases, with 7 bases left between them. The CDR3 covers 12 residues. In germline, CDR1 is DFQATT, CDR2 SNEGSKA (reference sequence). As DNA, the CDR3 is TGCAGTGCTAGGCCCAGTCAAGAGACCCAGTACTTC. Translated, it gives CSARPSQETQYF.

This clonotype was counted between two and nine times. Here the CDR3 reads CSATGTGKPYEQYF. CDR3 coding DNA: TGCAGTGCTACCGGGACAGGGAAGCCCTACGAGCAGTACTTC. The chain joins TRBV20-1 to TRBJ2-7, with 9 bases identical to TRBD1. This CDR3 spans 14 amino acids. Per germline, CDR1 DFQATT and CDR2 SNEGSKA (reference sequence). J was trimmed by 2 bases and V by 4 bases; bases with no gene match: 6.

This clonotype was observed a handful of times. The rearrangement links TRBV6-1 to TRBJ1-6, with D possibly TRBD1 on 5 matching bases. The CDR3 has 13 residues. V was cut by 8 bases and J by 10 bases, with 15 bases left in between. Germline assignment: CDR1 MNHNS and CDR2 SASEGT. The CDR3 DNA reads as TGTGCCAGCCGGGGTGAGGGGAGATCACCCCTCCACTTT. Translated, it gives CASRGEGRSPLHF.

The chain recombines TRBV7-2 with TRBJ2-4; perhaps TRBD1 as D (6 bases). The germline V gene has CDR1 SGHTA and CDR2 FQGNSA. CDR3 length: 14 residues. Trimming stripped 2 bases from V and 4 bases from J, with 9 bases between. The DNA of the CDR3 is TGTGCCAGCAGCTTATCTGGACAGAAAAACATTCAGTACTTC. Protein: CASSLSGQKNIQYF.

The chain employs TRBV20-1 and TRBJ1-5; unclear D gene. CDR3 length equals 14 residues. Deletions cut 3 bases from V and 0 bases from J, with 9 bases between. The germline V gene has CDR1 DFQATT and CDR2 SNEGSKA (reference sequence). The CDR3 bases are TGCAGTGCTAGGACCGGGATTAGCAATCAGCCCCAGCATTTT. Translating it yields CSARTGISNQPQHF.

This clonotype was counted between two and nine times. This chain links TRBV20-1 with TRBJ2-7; D is possibly TRBD2 (5 bases). In germline, CDR1 is DFQATT, CDR2 SNEGSKA (reference sequence). V was shortened by 0 bases and J by 3 bases, with 12 bases between the two germline ends. CDR3 length: 14 residues. Here the CDR3 reads CSARDGSFGYEQYF. CDR3 in DNA: TGCAGTGCTAGAGATGGGAGCTTTGGCTACGAGCAGTACTTC.

This clonotype was observed many times. The chain recombines TRBV5-1 with TRBJ2-3; either TRBD1 or TRBD2 may fit D (7 bases each). Trimming pared 0 bases from V and 1 base from J, leaving 12 bases between. Germline V CDR1 and CDR2: SGHRS, YFSETQ. CDR3 length equals 16 residues. This CDR3 is CASSLEPGGGTDTQYF. The CDR3 DNA reads TGCGCCAGCAGCTTGGAACCAGGGGGGGGCACAGATACGCAGTATTTT.

This clonotype was detected a few times. The chain joins TRBV7-2 to TRBJ1-3; no reliable D call. Germline V gene lookup returns CDR1 SGHTA and CDR2 FQGNSA. This CDR3 has 15 residues. The V end was cut by 3 bases, the J end by 0 bases, with 9 bases between. Here the CDR3 DNA reads TGTGCCAGCAGCTTGAGCTGGAGCTCTGGAAACACCATATATTTT. Protein sequence: CASSLSWSSGNTIYF.

The gene calls are TRBV2 and TRBJ2-6; D is unclear. Germline lookup yields CDR1 SNHLY and CDR2 FYNNEI. This CDR3 comprises 15 residues. V lost 6 bases and J lost 0, with 9 bases in between. The CDR3 DNA is TGTGCCAGCAGCCTCATGATCTCTGGGGCCAACGTCCTGACTTTC. Translating it yields CASSLMISGANVLTF.

This chain uses TRBV6-5 with TRBJ1-6; possible D gene TRBD1, 6 bases. CDR3 length: 17 amino acids. The germline V gene has CDR1 MNHEY and CDR2 SVGAGI. Deletions cut 0 bases from V and 8 bases from J, with 17 bases between. In DNA, the CDR3 is TGTGCCAGCAGTTACTCGGGTGGTGCCGGGGGCCATTCACCCCTCCACTTT. It yields the protein CASSYSGGAGGHSPLHF.

This clonotype was seen repeatedly, ten times or more. This sequence joins TRBV5-1 and TRBJ2-1, with 9 positions matching TRBD2. V was clipped by 1 base and J by 5 bases; unmatched bases: 7. This CDR3 region has 16 residues. The V gene's germline CDR1 is SGHRS and CDR2 YFSETQ. The CDR3 sequence is CASSLLSLAGNNEQFF. CDR3 sequence (DNA): TGCGCCAGCAGCTTGTTGAGTCTAGCGGGGAACAATGAGCAGTTCTTC.

This clonotype was seen a few times. This chain joins TRBV6-1 and TRBJ2-5; D is perhaps TRBD1 (7 bases). Trimming pared 6 bases from V and 4 bases from J, leaving 21 bases between. Germline assignment: CDR1 MNHNS and CDR2 SASEGT. The CDR3 contains 16 residues. The CDR3 DNA is TGTGCCAGCAGCCTTACGAGGAGGGGGCTTCCAGAGACCCAGTACTTC. Protein product: CASSLTRRGLPETQYF.

This clonotype came up many times. The CDR3 bases are TGCGCCAGCAGCCAGACTAGCGGGAGGGCCTTAGATACGCAGTATTTT. Translation: CASSQTSGRALDTQYF. This rearrangement joins TRBV5-1 to TRBJ2-3; 14 bases fit TRBD2. J was trimmed by 5 bases and V by 4 bases; bases with no gene match: 6. This CDR3 has 16 residues. The germline V gene has CDR1 SGHRS and CDR2 YFSETQ. Drawing the rest from reference TRBV5-1 and TRBJ2-3, the complete variable domain is KAGVTQTPRYLIKTRGQQVTLSCSPISGHRSVSWYQQTPGQGLQFLFEYFSETQRNKGNFPGRFSGRQFSNSRSEMNVSTLELGDSALYLCASSQTSGRALDTQYFGPGTRLTVL.